This T cell receptor beta chain emerged from a study of blood T cell repertoires in COVID-19. Overall study context: The United States, Italy and Spain supplied acute and convalescent COVID-19 samples. T cells, B-cell-depleted T cells, or PBMCs provided the cDNA or gDNA that served as material.

In the original analysis: Estimates of nucleated cell counts were drawn from the amplification of reference gene primers. TCRdb's copy holds only in-frame clones and misses some; the assay was immunoSEQ multiplex PCR. Clonal size and the V and J genes are those of that table, whereas D and trimming came from the DNA. Of around 150,000 clones in the sample, 88% were seen once. This CDR3 has 11 residues. Looked up from germline, CDR1 is SQVTM and CDR2 is ANQGSEA. Trimming cost V 7 bases and J 5 bases; bases outside gene matches: 3. The sample comprised peripheral blood. The chain carries TRBV29-1 and TRBJ2-5, with 8 bases lining up with TRBD1. The sequence was collected from a man aged 45-65 years with active or convalescent COVID-19. The CDR3 DNA sequence: TGCAGCGGTGACAGGGGTGAGACCCAGTACTTC. Protein: CSGDRGETQYF.